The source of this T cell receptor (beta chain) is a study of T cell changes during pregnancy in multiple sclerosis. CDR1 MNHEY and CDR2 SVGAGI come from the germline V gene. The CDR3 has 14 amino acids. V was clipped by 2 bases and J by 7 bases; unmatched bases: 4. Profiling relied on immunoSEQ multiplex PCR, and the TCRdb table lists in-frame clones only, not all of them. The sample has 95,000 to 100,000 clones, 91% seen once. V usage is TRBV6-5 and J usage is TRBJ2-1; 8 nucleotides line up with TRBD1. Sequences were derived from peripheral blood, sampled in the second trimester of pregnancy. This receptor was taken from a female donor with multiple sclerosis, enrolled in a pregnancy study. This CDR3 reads CASSYGQGGNEQFF. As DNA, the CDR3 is TGTGCCAGCAGTTACGGACAGGGCGGGAATGAGCAGTTCTTC.